The 23 T cell receptor beta chains below all came from one sample that was sequenced in a study of blood T cell repertoires in COVID-19. TCRdb keeps only in-frame clones here, not all; method: immunoSEQ multiplex PCR. The table records 200,000 to 300,000 clones, roughly 76% of them present only once. Sequencing was done on a sample of peripheral blood. Receptor source: a woman over 75 with COVID-19, enrolled during active disease.

The chain employs TRBV15 and TRBJ1-6; unclear D gene. Trimming shortened V by 1 base and J by 3 bases, and 7 bases separated the two germline ends. Germline CDR1 reads LNHNV; CDR2 reads YYDKDF (reference sequence). The CDR3 has 15 amino acids. CDR3 sequence: CATSRGGNYNSPLHF. As DNA, the CDR3 is TGTGCCACCAGCAGAGGCGGGAACTATAATTCACCCCTCCACTTT.

V is TRBV5-1 and J is TRBJ2-1; possible D gene TRBD2, 7 bases. Trimming stripped 0 bases from V and 4 bases from J, with 11 bases between. Per the germline V gene, CDR1 is SGHRS and CDR2 is YFSETQ. CDR3 length: 15 amino acids. CDR3 DNA sequence: TGCGCCAGCAGCTTGGTTGGGGGGGCATACAATGAGCAGTTCTTC. It translates to CASSLVGGAYNEQFF.

The chain has TRBV5-5 and TRBJ1-5; 10 bases match TRBD1. Germline CDR1 reads SGHKS; CDR2 reads YYEKEE (reference sequence). This CDR3 is built from 17 residues. V shed 3 bases and J 2 bases; nucleotides not matched to a gene: 8. CDR3 sequence: CASSSTGGEGGNQPQHF. DNA of the CDR3: TGTGCCAGCAGCTCGACAGGGGGCGAAGGTGGCAATCAGCCCCAGCATTTT.

The genes are TRBV4-2 and TRBJ1-1; possibly TRBD1 for D (6 bases). The germline CDR1 and CDR2 sequences are LGHNA and YNFKEQ. V lost 1 base to trimming and J lost 1 base, with 13 bases between them. CDR3 size: 16 residues. The CDR3 loop is CASSQVLGQQNTEAFF. CDR3 bases: TGTGCCAGCAGCCAAGTTCTTGGACAGCAGAACACTGAAGCTTTCTTT.

V is TRBV5-1 and J is TRBJ1-1, with 11 positions matching TRBD1. Germline V gene data show CDR1 as SGHRS and CDR2 as YFSETQ. The V gene end was trimmed by 3 bases and the J gene end by 8 bases; junction bases not matched to a gene: 12. This CDR3 is 16 amino acids long. CDR3 nucleotides: TGCGCCAGCAGCTCTGGACAGGGGGCCGGGGACTGGGAAGCTTTCTTT. Protein product: CASSSGQGAGDWEAFF.

The chain combines TRBV19 with TRBJ1-5, with D perhaps matching TRBD1 (6 bases). V was trimmed by 3 bases and J by 5 bases, leaving 8 bases between them. The germline V gene has CDR1 LNHDA and CDR2 SQIVND (reference sequence). This CDR3 is built from 13 residues. CDR3 sequence reads: CASSMGQYQPQHF. The CDR3 DNA is TGTGCCAGTAGTATGGGACAATATCAGCCCCAGCATTTT. The full variable domain, its missing parts supplied by reference TRBV19 and TRBJ1-5, is DGGITQSPKYLFRKEGQNVTLSCEQNLNHDAMYWYRQDPGQGLRLIYYSQIVNDFQKGDIAEGYSVSREKKESFPLTVTSAQKNPTAFYLCASSMGQYQPQHFGDGTRLSIL.

V usage is TRBV20-1 and J usage is TRBJ2-7; TRBD2 agrees at 9 bases. The length of the CDR3 is 11 residues. Germline V gene data show CDR1 as DFQATT and CDR2 as SNEGSKA (reference sequence). V shed 7 bases, J shed 4 bases, and the junction held 2 bases outside the gene matches. CDR3 protein: CSGTSEYEQYF. The CDR3 DNA reads as TGCAGTGGGACTAGCGAGTACGAGCAGTACTTC.

V gene TRBV5-1 combines with J gene TRBJ2-7; 7 bases agree with TRBD1. V lost 2 bases and J lost 3; bases outside the gene matches: 5. The CDR3 spans 14 residues. The germline V gene encodes CDR1 SGHRS and CDR2 YFSETQ. The CDR3 sequence: CASSLGTVYYEQYF. CDR3 sequence (DNA): TGCGCCAGCAGCTTAGGGACAGTTTACTACGAGCAGTACTTC.

This clone was seen more than once but under ten times. The gene calls are TRBV4-2 and TRBJ1-3; perhaps TRBD1 as D (6 bases). The germline V and J ends were trimmed by 1 base and 8 bases, with 12 bases remaining between them. The CDR3 loop spans 14 amino acids. In germline, CDR1 is LGHNA, CDR2 YNFKEQ. In DNA form, the CDR3 reads TGTGCCAGCAGCCAAGTTCAGGGGCCGGACACCATATATTTT. Translating gives CASSQVQGPDTIYF.

In this sample, this clone turned up a few times. The rearrangement uses TRBV6-2 or TRBV6-3 and TRBJ1-1; D might be TRBD1 (5 bases). The length of the CDR3 is 16 residues. Germline CDR1 and CDR2: MNHEY and SVGEGT. V was trimmed by 3 bases and J by 0 bases, leaving 14 bases between them. The CDR3 reads CASSYSTGVMNTEAFF. The CDR3 DNA is TGTGCCAGCAGTTATTCAACAGGCGTTATGAACACTGAAGCTTTCTTT.

In its sample, this clone was seen once. The chain recombines TRBV18 with TRBJ2-7; possible D gene TRBD1, 5 bases. From germline, CDR1 is KGHSH and CDR2 LQKENI. The germline V and J ends were trimmed by 3 bases and 4 bases, with 13 bases remaining between them. The CDR3 is 14 residues long. In nucleotides, the CDR3 is TGTGCCAGCTCACCCCAAACAGGTGAATACGAGCAGTACTTC. This encodes CASSPQTGEYEQYF. The entire variable domain, with the rest obtained from reference TRBV18 and TRBJ2-7, is as follows: NAGVMQNPRHLVRRRGQEARLRCSPMKGHSHVYWYRQLPEEGLKFMVYLQKENIIDESGMPKERFSAEFPKEGPSILRIQQVVRGDSAAYFCASSPQTGEYEQYFGPGTRLTVT.

This clone was detected a few times. This rearrangement joins TRBV6-5 to TRBJ2-1; 7 bases match TRBD1. This CDR3 is 15 amino acids long. With 6 bases clipped from V and 7 bases from J, the junction kept 12 bases outside the gene matches. In germline, CDR1 is MNHEY, CDR2 SVGAGI. The CDR3 spells CASRSDRARGNEQFF. Written as DNA, the CDR3 is TGTGCCAGCAGATCCGACAGGGCGAGAGGGAATGAGCAGTTCTTC.

The V call is TRBV2, the J call TRBJ2-5, with 13 bases matching TRBD2. Germline V gives CDR1 SNHLY, CDR2 FYNNEI. V gave up 6 bases and J gave up 2 bases; unmatched junction bases: 3. This CDR3 contains 15 residues. In DNA form, the CDR3 reads TGTGCCAGCAGCCTGACTAGCGGGGGGCAAGAGACCCAGTACTTC. Translation: CASSLTSGGQETQYF.

The V call is TRBV5-4, the J call TRBJ2-2, with 7 bases that match TRBD1. Trimming removed 5 bases from V and 3 bases from J; junction bases left unmatched: 4. Germline CDR1 reads SGHNT; CDR2 reads YYREEE (reference sequence). CDR3 length equals 14 residues. The CDR3 nucleotides are TGTGCCAGCAGGGAAGGGACAGACACCGGGGAGCTGTTTTTT. Translated: CASREGTDTGELFF.

Of note for this clone: One junction end disagrees with the germline gene, perhaps due to a read error. V usage is TRBV6-5 and J usage is TRBJ2-1; D not certain. CDR3 length: 13 amino acids. Germline-derived CDR1 and CDR2 are MNHEY and SVGAGI. CDR3 DNA sequence: TGTGCCAGCAGTTACGACTCCGACAATGAGCAGTTCTTC. Translated, it gives CASSYDSDNEQFF.

The rearrangement links TRBV2 to TRBJ1-3; TRBD1 agrees at 7 bases. V dropped 3 bases and J dropped 8; count of bases not matched to a gene: 10. CDR3 size: 15 residues. Germline values: CDR1 SNHLY, CDR2 FYNNEI. This CDR3 is CASSDPTGLGDTIYF. In DNA form, the CDR3 reads TGTGCCAGCAGTGACCCGACAGGGTTGGGAGACACCATATATTTT.

The chain employs TRBV12-3 or TRBV12-4 and TRBJ2-3, with D possibly being TRBD1 (6 bases). V lost 2 bases, J lost 8 bases, and 8 bases lay in between. The CDR3 has 12 amino acids. CDR3: CASSLTRGTQYF. CDR3 nucleotides: TGTGCCAGCAGTTTAACCAGGGGTACGCAGTATTTT.

This clone was picked up one time. This chain connects TRBV6-1 to TRBJ1-6, with a weak D call TRBD1 (5 bases). The germline V and J ends were trimmed by 2 bases and 10 bases, with 18 bases remaining between them. The CDR3 spans 16 residues. Germline-derived CDR1 and CDR2 are MNHNS and SASEGT. The CDR3 sequence is CASSEKATKGNSPLHF. The DNA for the CDR3 is TGTGCCAGCAGTGAAAAGGCAACTAAGGGGAACTCACCCCTCCACTTT.

The chain couples TRBV18 to TRBJ1-4, with 7 bases aligning to TRBD1. Trimming took 3 bases from V and 7 from J; bases not matched to a gene: 8. Germline V gives CDR1 KGHSH, CDR2 LQKENI. The CDR3 loop spans 15 amino acids. The CDR3 here is CASSPDYRGGEKLFF. The CDR3 DNA follows: TGTGCCAGCTCACCGGACTACAGGGGAGGTGAAAAACTGTTTTTT.

The rearrangement uses TRBV12-5 and TRBJ2-3, with 11 bases aligning to TRBD1. Looked up from germline, CDR1 is LGHNT and CDR2 is FRNRAP. CDR3 length: 15 amino acids. The junction had 7 bases not matched to a gene; V was cut back by 5 bases and J by 6 bases. CDR3 amino acids: CASGTGQGDTDTQYF. DNA of the CDR3: TGTGCTAGTGGTACGGGACAGGGGGACACGGATACGCAGTATTTT.

The chain joins TRBV5-1 to TRBJ2-5, with 9 bases fitting TRBD1. The CDR3 loop spans 14 amino acids. CDR1 is SGHRS and CDR2 is YFSETQ in the germline V gene. V shed 3 bases, J shed 4 bases, and the junction held 4 bases outside the gene matches. The CDR3 is CASSSQGAGETQYF. The CDR3 nucleotides read TGCGCCAGCAGCTCACAGGGGGCCGGAGAGACCCAGTACTTC.

The chain carries TRBV6-5 and TRBJ2-2; 9 bases are a match to TRBD1. The germline V gene has CDR1 MNHEY and CDR2 SVGAGI. V shed 10 bases, J shed 4 bases, and the junction held 10 bases outside the gene matches. CDR3 size: 15 residues. CDR3 amino acids: CATHAGTGTTGELFF. The CDR3 DNA reads as TGTGCCACGCACGCCGGGACAGGGACCACCGGGGAGCTGTTTTTT.

The gene calls are TRBV6-5 and TRBJ1-2; 9 positions match TRBD1. Germline V lookup: CDR1 MNHEY, CDR2 SVGAGI. CDR3 length equals 14 residues. V was clipped by 0 bases and J by 8 bases; unmatched bases: 4. CDR3 bases: TGTGCCAGCAGTTACTCCCCGGGACAGGGAGGCTACACCTTC. As protein: CASSYSPGQGGYTF.